This T cell receptor beta chain was obtained from a study of T cell responses to AZD1222 COVID-19 vaccine. Sequenced by immunoSEQ multiplex PCR; TCRdb stores in-frame clones only, minus some. The data hold 150,000 to 200,000 clones, with approximately 91% observed a single time. About this clone itself: Its specificity is not known.

Findings of the study overall: Repertoires were sampled only after the peak T cell response. Nearly half of unique spike-specific TCRs reportedly avoided B.1.351 and B.1.1.7 mutated regions. Seropositive at baseline were only a handful of AZD1222 recipients.

CDR1 and CDR2 (germline): MDHEN, SYDVKM. The CDR3 contains 13 residues. V lost 8 bases, J lost 3 bases, and 12 bases lay in between. Sample: peripheral blood, taken 28 days after the second AZD1222 dose. V and J are TRBV28 and TRBJ2-3; D unclear. This receptor was identified in an adult who received the AZD1222 COVID-19 vaccine. CDR3 in amino acids: CASLRSTTDTQYF. As DNA, the CDR3 is TGTGCCAGCTTAAGATCTACGACAGATACGCAGTATTTT.